A few counts support the clone carrying this T cell receptor beta chain. No antigen is known for it. This entry comes from a study of vaccination effects on CD4 cells after COVID-19. Expansion of antigen-specific CD4+ T cells with viral peptide pools was carried out by the ViraFEST assay before sequencing. The culture ran for roughly 10 days before CD4+ T cells were isolated. Vaccinated recipients, who were negative for nucleocapsid antibodies, had no history of SARS-CoV-2 infection. A density of about 2 million PBMC per well was used; these cells were cultured with 10 IU/ml IL-2 and roughly 9.5 ug/ml peptides. Half the medium was swapped for IL-2 medium on days 3 and 7. Overall study results and limits: Marked contraction was observed in infection-induced and vaccine-induced clones late after vaccination. Only a few convalescent patients and no early post-infection timepoints featured in the study.

Here immunoSEQ multiplex PCR was the method, and the copy in TCRdb shows in-frame clones only, minus some. The table includes 40,000 to 45,000 clones, around three quarters detected once. The input for sequencing was CD4+ T cells from PBMCs cultured with SARS-CoV-2 spike peptides, taken before COVID-19 vaccination. The receptor comes from a human donor who received a COVID-19 vaccine.

For the CDR3, the DNA is TGTGCCAGTAGTACTCGGGACAGGGCTTATAATGAGCAGTTCTTC. It codes for CASSTRDRAYNEQFF. The chain combines TRBV19 with TRBJ2-1; 9 bases are a match to TRBD1. J was trimmed by 7 bases and V by 4 bases; bases with no gene match: 8. The CDR3 is made up of 15 amino acids. Per the germline V gene, CDR1 is LNHDA and CDR2 is SQIVND (reference sequence).